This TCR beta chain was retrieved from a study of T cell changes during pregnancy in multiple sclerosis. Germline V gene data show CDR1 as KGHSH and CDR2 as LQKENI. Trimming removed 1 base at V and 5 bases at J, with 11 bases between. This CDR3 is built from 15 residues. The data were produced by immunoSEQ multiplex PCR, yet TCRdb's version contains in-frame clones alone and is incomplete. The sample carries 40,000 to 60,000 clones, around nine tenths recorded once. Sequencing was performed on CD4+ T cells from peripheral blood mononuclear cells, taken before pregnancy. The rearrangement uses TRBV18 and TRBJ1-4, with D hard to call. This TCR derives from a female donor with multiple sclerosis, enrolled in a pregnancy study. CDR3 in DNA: TGTGCCAGCTCACCACGGCAGGATTCAAATGAAAAACTGTTTTTT. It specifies CASSPRQDSNEKLFF.